This TCR beta chain was captured by sequencing in a study of sequential checkpoint blockade in melanoma. Sequencing was performed with immunoSEQ multiplex PCR; in TCRdb, only in-frame clones are kept and a portion is missing. The profile shows about 12,000 clones, nearly 80% of them singletons. Treatment noted: randomized to nivolumab then ipilimumab (arm A) or the reverse (arm B). Patients had received no earlier DNA-damaging chemotherapy. The receptor was isolated from a human donor with melanoma. The sample consisted of CD8+ T cells sorted from blood (inferred from file names), taken from a patient given nivolumab and ipilimumab in sequence.

This CDR3 is CASSPERIPEAFF. The CDR3 DNA reads TGTGCCAGCTCACCAGAGAGGATCCCTGAAGCTTTCTTT. V usage is TRBV18 and J usage is TRBJ1-1; D uncertain. Looked up from germline, CDR1 is KGHSH and CDR2 is LQKENI. V lost 2 bases, J lost 6 bases, and 10 bases lay in between. This CDR3 region has 13 residues.